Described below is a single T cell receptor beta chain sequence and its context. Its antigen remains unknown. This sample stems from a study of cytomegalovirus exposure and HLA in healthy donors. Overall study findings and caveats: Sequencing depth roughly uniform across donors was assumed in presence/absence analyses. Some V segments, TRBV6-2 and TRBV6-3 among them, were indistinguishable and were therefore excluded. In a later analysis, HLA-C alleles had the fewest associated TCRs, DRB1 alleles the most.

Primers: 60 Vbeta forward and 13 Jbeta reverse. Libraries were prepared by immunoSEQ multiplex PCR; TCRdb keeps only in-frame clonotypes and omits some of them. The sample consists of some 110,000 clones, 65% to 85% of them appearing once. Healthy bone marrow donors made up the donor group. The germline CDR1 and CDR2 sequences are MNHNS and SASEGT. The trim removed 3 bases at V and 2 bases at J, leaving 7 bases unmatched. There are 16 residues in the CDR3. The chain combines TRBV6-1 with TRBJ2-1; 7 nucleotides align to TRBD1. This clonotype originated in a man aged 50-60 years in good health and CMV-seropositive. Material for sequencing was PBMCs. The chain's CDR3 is CASSERQGLAYNEQFF. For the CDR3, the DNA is TGTGCCAGCAGTGAGAGACAGGGTTTGGCCTACAATGAGCAGTTCTTC.